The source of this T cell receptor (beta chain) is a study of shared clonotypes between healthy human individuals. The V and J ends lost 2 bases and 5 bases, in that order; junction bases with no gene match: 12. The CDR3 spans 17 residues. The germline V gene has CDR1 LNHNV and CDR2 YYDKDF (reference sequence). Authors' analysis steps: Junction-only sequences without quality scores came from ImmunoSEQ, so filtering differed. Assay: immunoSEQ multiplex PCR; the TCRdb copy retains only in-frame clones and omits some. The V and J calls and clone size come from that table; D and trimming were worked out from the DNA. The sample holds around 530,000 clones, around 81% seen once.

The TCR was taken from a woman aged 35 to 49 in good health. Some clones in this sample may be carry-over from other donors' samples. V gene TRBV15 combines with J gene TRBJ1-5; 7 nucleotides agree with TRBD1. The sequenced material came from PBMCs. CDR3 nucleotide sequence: TGTGCCACCAGCAGACCTTACAGGGGAAGGAGCGATCAGCCCCAGCATTTT. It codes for CATSRPYRGRSDQPQHF.